Each of the 25 T cell receptor beta chains below was sequenced from the same sample in a study of T cells in Graves' hyperthyroidism and ophthalmopathy. TCR beta CDR3 regions were amplified from RNA transcripts. In the first-round RT-PCR of the TCR CDR3, the HTBI primer set was used. One entry per CDR3 protein results from TCRdb running MiXCR on the multiplex PCR reads. The sample yields some 600,000 distinct CDR3 sequences, roughly 13% seen once. The sample was blood. The source of these receptors is a woman in her twenties or thirties with Graves' hyperthyroidism that later progressed to Graves' ophthalmopathy.

This clonotype appeared many times. The chain recombines TRBV10-3 with TRBJ1-1, with D unresolved. V shed 4 bases and J shed 4 bases, with 13 bases lying between them. Germline CDR1 is ENHRY and CDR2 is SYGVKD. The CDR3 extends over 14 amino acids. The CDR3 loop is CAISGLALGTEAFF. The CDR3 DNA reads TGTGCCATCAGTGGCCTGGCCTTGGGCACTGAAGCTTTCTTT.

The V and J genes are TRBV20-1 and TRBJ1-6; D is ambiguous. There are 15 residues in the CDR3. With 0 bases removed from V and 0 bases from J, the gap between germline ends came to 6 bases. Per germline, CDR1 DFQATT and CDR2 SNEGSKA (reference sequence). CDR3 bases: TGCAGTGCTAGAGAAGGGAGCTCCTATAATTCACCCCTCCACTTT. Amino acid sequence: CSAREGSSYNSPLHF.

This clonotype was detected many times. This sequence joins TRBV6-2 or TRBV6-3 and TRBJ1-1; tentatively, D is TRBD1 (5 bases). This CDR3 has 19 amino acids. CDR1 and CDR2 from the germline V gene are MNHEY and SVGEGT. Trimming removed 0 bases at V and 2 bases at J, with 22 bases between. Here the CDR3 DNA reads TGTGCCAGCAGTTACTCTCGGGACGGTGGCAGGGAGGGAAACACTGAAGCTTTCTTT. It encodes CASSYSRDGGREGNTEAFF.

This clonotype was counted between two and nine times. The rearrangement joins TRBV6-2 or TRBV6-3 to TRBJ2-1; the match to TRBD2 covers 13 bases. From germline, CDR1 is MNHEY and CDR2 SVGEGT. After removal of 4 bases from V and 8 bases from J, the junction contained 14 bases not matched to a gene. The CDR3 length is 18 residues. The CDR3 loop reads CASSSYPYTSGRGHEQFF. For the CDR3, the DNA is TGTGCCAGCAGTTCCTACCCCTATACTAGCGGGAGGGGTCATGAGCAGTTCTTC.

With respect to this clonotype: The junction departs from the called germline gene at one end, perhaps through a read error. The rearrangement joins TRBV7-9 to TRBJ2-4; D gene ambiguous. Germline CDR1 and CDR2: SEHNR and FQNEAQ (reference sequence). The CDR3 is 17 amino acids. The CDR3 sequence is CASSPEFGPTSDNDQYF. The CDR3 DNA reads as TGCGCCAGCAGCCCGGAATTCGGGCCTACCTCAGACAATGATCAGTACTTC.

This clonotype was observed many times. The chain links TRBV12-3 or TRBV12-4 to TRBJ1-2; D might be TRBD1 (5 bases). The V and J ends lost 3 bases and 3 bases respectively, with 14 bases between them. The CDR3 is made up of 15 amino acids. Written as DNA, the CDR3 is TGTGCCAGCAGTTTTTCGATAGGGGTGGACTATGGCTACACCTTC. It specifies CASSFSIGVDYGYTF.

This clonotype was seen at least ten times. The chain has TRBV7-3 and TRBJ2-6, with 8 bases lining up with TRBD1. Germline CDR1 SGHTA, CDR2 FQGTGA. This CDR3 comprises 15 residues. V trimming: 6 bases; J trimming: 2 bases; junction bases outside the gene matches: 3. In DNA form, the CDR3 reads TGTGCCAGCAGAGCAGGGGGCGCTGGGGCCAACGTCCTGACTTTC. Residues: CASRAGGAGANVLTF.

The chain joins TRBV12-3 or TRBV12-4 to TRBJ2-1; D is possibly TRBD2 (6 bases). The ends were cut back, 7 bases at V and 1 base at J, with 14 bases in the middle. The CDR3 is 15 residues long. The CDR3 DNA follows: TGTGCCAGCACCTTCCGGACTAAATCCTACAATGAGCAGTTCTTC. Protein: CASTFRTKSYNEQFF.

The chain couples TRBV5-6 to TRBJ1-3; tentative D call: TRBD1 (6 bases). This CDR3 is built from 14 residues. From germline, CDR1 is SGHDT and CDR2 YYEEEE. The V and J ends lost 4 bases and 2 bases respectively, with 10 bases between them. The CDR3 loop reads CASSRGFAGNTIYF. The CDR3 bases are TGTGCCAGCAGCAGGGGGTTCGCTGGAAACACCATATATTTT.

The sample holds many counts of this clonotype. J is TRBJ1-1 and V is TRBV11-2; no clear D gene. Germline V gene sequence: CDR1 SGHAT, CDR2 FQNNGV. The CDR3 runs 11 residues. V was pared by 10 bases and J by 6 bases, with 12 bases between. CDR3 sequence reads: CAIKRGSEAFF. The DNA of the CDR3 is TGTGCCATCAAACGGGGATCTGAAGCTTTCTTT.

This clonotype showed up just a few times. The chain has TRBV10-3 and TRBJ1-1, with 7 nucleotides matching TRBD1. The CDR3 contains 12 residues. With V trimmed by 6 bases and J by 4 bases, 2 bases remained unmatched. Germline lookup yields CDR1 ENHRY and CDR2 SYGVKD. The CDR3 DNA follows: TGTGCCATCAGCCAGGGGGGCACTGAAGCTTTCTTT. It translates to CAISQGGTEAFF.

At least ten counts were recorded for this clonotype. The chain carries TRBV11-2 and TRBJ2-5, with 10 bases fitting TRBD2. The CDR3 is 16 amino acids. The V segment lost 3 bases and the J segment 4 bases; nucleotides outside the gene matches: 8. Germline loops: CDR1 SGHAT, CDR2 FQNNGV. CDR3 nucleotide sequence: TGTGCCAGCAGCTTGGGTATAGCGGGAGGACGAGAGACCCAGTACTTC. It translates to CASSLGIAGGRETQYF.

In this sample, this clonotype turned up many times. The chain carries TRBV30 and TRBJ2-7; the D is unclear. V gave up 4 bases and J gave up 1 base, with 11 bases separating them. Germline CDR1 GTSNPN, CDR2 SVGIG (reference sequence). CDR3 length: 13 amino acids. CDR3 coding DNA: TGTGCCTGGATGCAAGAGTCGTCCTACGAGCAGTACTTC. This codes for CAWMQESSYEQYF.

The sample holds many counts of this clonotype. V is TRBV28 and J is TRBJ2-3; the match to TRBD2 covers 14 bases. With V trimmed by 6 bases and J by 5 bases, 13 bases remained unmatched. Germline CDR1 and CDR2: MDHEN and SYDVKM. The CDR3 covers 18 residues. CDR3 protein: CASSPWGTSGSRGDTQYF. As DNA, the CDR3 is TGTGCCAGCAGCCCCTGGGGGACTAGCGGGAGTCGAGGAGATACGCAGTATTTT.

Points on this clonotype: Just one base apart from a much larger clone, this may be a read error. CDR3 DNA sequence: TGTACCAGCAGCCCCCCCTCCGGACAAAGGACTGAAGCTTTCTTT. Amino acid sequence: CTSSPPSGQRTEAFF. The chain combines TRBV7-2 with TRBJ1-1, with D maybe TRBD1 (5 bases). The V end was cut by 5 bases, the J end by 5 bases, with 18 bases between. The CDR3 spans 15 residues. In germline, CDR1 is SGHTA, CDR2 FQGNSA.

This clonotype has a count of ten or more. This chain links TRBV28 with TRBJ1-5; 7 positions match TRBD1. J was trimmed by 1 base and V by 8 bases; bases with no gene match: 5. The germline V gene encodes CDR1 MDHEN and CDR2 SYDVKM. This CDR3 comprises 14 residues. CDR3 sequence (DNA): TGTGCCAGCCAGACAGGGACCAGCAATCAGCCCCAGCATTTT. Its translation: CASQTGTSNQPQHF.

There are many counts of this clonotype. This chain uses TRBV12-3 or TRBV12-4 with TRBJ2-7, with unresolved D. The CDR3 is 14 amino acids. V was shortened by 5 bases and J by 0 bases, with 11 bases between the two germline ends. The CDR3 is CASSADITSYEQYF. The CDR3 region has the DNA TGTGCCAGCAGTGCCGACATCACCTCCTACGAGCAGTACTTC.

This clonotype was seen ten or more times. The chain carries TRBV6-1 and TRBJ2-7, with D perhaps matching TRBD2 (5 bases). V lost 5 bases, J lost 2 bases, and 13 bases lay in between. The CDR3 loop spans 14 amino acids. CDR1 and CDR2 (germline): MNHNS, SASEGT. CDR3 amino acids: CASSSLGATYEQYF. DNA for the CDR3: TGTGCCAGCAGTTCCCTGGGAGCTACCTACGAGCAGTACTTC.

This clonotype was detected ten times or more. V gene TRBV28 combines with J gene TRBJ1-2, with D tentatively TRBD1 (5 bases). The germline V gene encodes CDR1 MDHEN and CDR2 SYDVKM. The CDR3 is 14 residues long. Trimming removed 5 bases at V and 4 bases at J, with 14 bases between. In DNA, the CDR3 is TGTGCCAGCAGTCTTCCGGGACGGGCCTATGGCTACACCTTC. It specifies CASSLPGRAYGYTF.

In DNA form, the CDR3 reads TGTGCCAGCACCCTAATGGGGGGTAGAAGGGACGAGCAGTACTTC. As protein: CASTLMGGRRDEQYF. The chain recombines TRBV28 with TRBJ2-7, with a tentative D call TRBD2 (6 bases). The germline V and J ends were trimmed by 7 bases and 5 bases, with 21 bases remaining between them. This CDR3 region has 15 residues. The germline V gene has CDR1 MDHEN and CDR2 SYDVKM.

This clonotype was counted between two and nine times. This chain uses TRBV5-5 with TRBJ2-4; D is uncertain. Germline CDR1 SGHKS, CDR2 YYEKEE (reference sequence). Trimming pared 5 bases from V and 0 bases from J, leaving 12 bases between. There are 15 residues in the CDR3. CDR3 sequence (DNA): TGTGCCAGCAGTTCGGACGTACTAGCCAAAAACATTCAGTACTTC. Protein product: CASSSDVLAKNIQYF.

This clonotype came up a few times. This chain connects TRBV28 to TRBJ1-2; TRBD1 agrees at 7 bases. CDR1 and CDR2 (germline): MDHEN, SYDVKM. The CDR3 is 14 residues long. V lost 6 bases and J lost 3; bases outside the gene matches: 7. DNA of the CDR3: TGTGCCAGCAGAGGAACCGGGACAGACTATGGCTACACCTTC. Translated, it gives CASRGTGTDYGYTF.

This clonotype has a handful of counts. A much larger clone lies one base from this, so it may be a read error. The chain carries TRBV11-2 and TRBJ1-1; D not resolved. The CDR3 is 14 residues long. CDR1 is SGHAT, CDR2 FQNNGV, per germline. The CDR3 reads CAGSLVRGNTEAFF. In DNA, the CDR3 is TGTGCCGGCAGCTTAGTTCGGGGGAACACTGAAGCTTTCTTT.

The rearrangement uses TRBV19 and TRBJ2-3, with 8 bases lining up with TRBD2. This CDR3 has 17 residues. After removal of 3 bases from V and 0 bases from J, the junction contained 8 bases not matched to a gene. Germline V gene sequence: CDR1 LNHDA, CDR2 SQIVND (reference sequence). DNA of the CDR3: TGTGCCAGTAGTATCGGAATAGCGGGGCAAAGCACAGATACGCAGTATTTT. Translated: CASSIGIAGQSTDTQYF.

This clonotype has ten or more counts. The V gene is TRBV3-1, the J gene TRBJ2-1; no clear D gene. Germline loops: CDR1 LGHDT, CDR2 YNNKEL (reference sequence). This CDR3 has 12 amino acids. V was trimmed by 4 bases and J by 7 bases, leaving 8 bases between them. The CDR3 protein is CASSLDGNEQFF. In DNA, the CDR3 is TGTGCCAGCAGCCTAGACGGAAATGAGCAGTTCTTC.